This T cell receptor (beta chain) appears in the sequencing data of a study of T cell responses to AZD1222 COVID-19 vaccine. Concerning this clone itself: Its antigen is still unknown.

V trimming: 4 bases; J trimming: 4 bases; junction bases outside the gene matches: 6. Germline assignment: CDR1 SGHDT and CDR2 YYEEEE. The CDR3 covers 15 residues. Study-wide results and caveats: In all cases, repertoires were sampled only after the peak T cell response. Regions 160-218 and 743-854 dominated among vaccine-associated CD4 TCRs spanning spike. Clonal diversity was possibly underestimated, and white British individuals and females predominated among donors. Per reports, nearly half of all spike-specific TCRs target regions that are unmutated in variants.

Profiled with immunoSEQ multiplex PCR; TCRdb holds only in-frame clones, not every one. Of 130,000 to 150,000 clones in the sample, approximately 90% were seen once. This specimen was peripheral blood, taken on day 0 of MenACWY control vaccination. The chain combines TRBV5-6 with TRBJ1-5; 9 nucleotides line up with TRBD1. This TCR was recovered from an adult in good health. DNA of the CDR3: TGTGCCAGCAGCGTAGGGACAGGGTGGAATCAGCCCCAGCATTTT. It specifies CASSVGTGWNQPQHF. The variable domain in full, completed from reference TRBV5-6 and TRBJ1-5, reads DAGVTQSPTHLIKTRGQQVTLRCSPKSGHDTVSWYQQALGQGPQFIFQYYEEEERQRGNFPDRFSGHQFPNYSSELNVNALLLGDSALYLCASSVGTGWNQPQHFGDGTRLSIL.